This TCR beta chain was captured in a study of cytomegalovirus exposure and HLA in healthy donors. PCR amplification relied on 60 Vbeta primers (plus 13 Jbeta primers). Clones were sequenced by immunoSEQ multiplex PCR, and TCRdb holds only the in-frame ones, with some missing. This table holds 200,000 to 250,000 clones. Germline loops: CDR1 SGHTA, CDR2 FQGNSA. This CDR3 is 15 amino acids long. The junction had 11 bases not matched to a gene; V was cut back by 4 bases and J by 7 bases. The source material was PBMCs. The receptor was isolated from a girl under 10 years old in good health and CMV-seropositive. The chain recombines TRBV7-2 with TRBJ1-2; 8 bases map to TRBD1. This chain's CDR3 is CASSYTGGELSGYTF. In DNA, the CDR3 is TGTGCCAGCAGCTACACAGGGGGGGAATTGAGTGGCTACACCTTC.